A single sample is the source of the 21 T cell receptor beta chains below, sequenced in a study of cytomegalovirus exposure and HLA in healthy donors. PCR amplification relied on 60 Vbeta primers (plus 13 Jbeta primers). Method: immunoSEQ multiplex PCR; TCRdb's copy keeps in-frame clones and lacks some. The sample has 250,000 to 350,000 clones; roughly 88% are singletons. Sequencing was done on a sample of PBMCs. These receptors were collected from a man aged 35 to 55 in good health and CMV-seropositive.

This clone was seen a single time. Germline is not matched at one junction end, which may reflect a read error. Other DNA sequences in this sample translate to the same CDR3. J is TRBJ2-7 and V is TRBV5-6; D is unresolved. This CDR3 contains 14 residues. The germline CDR1 and CDR2 sequences are SGHDT and YYEEEE. In DNA form, the CDR3 reads TGTGCCAGTAGCTTGAGCTCGGGTGGGTACGAGCAGTACTTC. It is translated as CASSLSSGGYEQYF.

V is TRBV28 and J is TRBJ2-7, with 9 bases that match TRBD1. Germline V gene sequence: CDR1 MDHEN, CDR2 SYDVKM. The CDR3 spans 14 residues. Trimming took 6 bases from V and 2 from J; bases not matched to a gene: 5. The CDR3 coding sequence is TGTGCCAGCAGGGGGACAGGGAAAACCTACGAGCAGTACTTC. Encoded protein: CASRGTGKTYEQYF.

The rearrangement joins TRBV27 to TRBJ2-3; 10 positions agree with TRBD2. The V gene's germline CDR1 is MNHEY and CDR2 SMNVEV (reference sequence). The junction had 10 bases not matched to a gene; V was cut back by 4 bases and J by 3 bases. This CDR3 comprises 17 residues. CDR3 region: CASSSARPGLATDTQYF. The CDR3, as DNA: TGTGCCAGCAGTTCAGCCCGACCGGGACTAGCGACAGATACGCAGTATTTT.

This chain uses TRBV7-2 with TRBJ2-7, with D perhaps TRBD1 (6 bases). The CDR3 is made up of 16 amino acids. CDR1 is SGHTA and CDR2 is FQGNSA in the germline V gene. Trimming removed 1 base at V and 0 bases at J, with 13 bases between. The CDR3, as DNA: TGTGCCAGCAGCTTAGATCAGGGGCTAAGCTCCTACGAGCAGTACTTC. Translating gives CASSLDQGLSSYEQYF.

The chain carries TRBV5-1 and TRBJ2-3; the match to TRBD1 covers 10 bases. Unmatched junction bases numbered 8, after V lost 4 bases and J lost 3 bases. This CDR3 comprises 16 residues. Germline V gene sequence: CDR1 SGHRS, CDR2 YFSETQ. CDR3 nucleotides: TGCGCCAGCAGCACGGGAGGGACAGGGGCTACAGATACGCAGTATTTT. Encoded protein: CASSTGGTGATDTQYF.

The chain has TRBV19 and TRBJ1-1; a possible D gene is TRBD1 (5 bases). The V and J ends lost 3 bases and 9 bases respectively, with 11 bases between them. The CDR3 has 12 residues. The germline V gene encodes CDR1 LNHDA and CDR2 SQIVND (reference sequence). CDR3 region: CASSMVQGQAFF. CDR3 coding DNA: TGTGCCAGTAGTATGGTCCAGGGCCAAGCTTTCTTT.

The chain carries TRBV28 and TRBJ2-7; D possibly corresponds to TRBD2 (5 bases). This CDR3 region has 14 residues. Between the trimmed V and J ends, which lost 4 bases and 6 bases, there was a span of 16 bases. In germline, CDR1 is MDHEN, CDR2 SYDVKM. The CDR3 nucleotides are TGTGCCAGCAGTTCAGGACTTTCGACCCTCGAGCAGTACTTC. It is translated as CASSSGLSTLEQYF.

This clone was found once. CDR3 in amino acids: CASSTRTSGPYDSGELFF. The CDR3 DNA reads as TGTGCCAGCAGCACCCGGACTAGCGGGCCCTATGATAGCGGGGAGCTGTTTTTT. The chain has TRBV9 and TRBJ2-2; TRBD2 matches at 11 bases. V was clipped by 4 bases and J by 7 bases; unmatched bases: 15. CDR1 and CDR2 (germline): SGDLS, YYNGEE. The CDR3 has 18 amino acids.

CDR3 bases: TGTGCCAGCAGTCACCGGACAGCCTCGAACACTGAAGCTTTCTTT. Protein: CASSHRTASNTEAFF. The gene calls are TRBV6-5 and TRBJ1-1; possible D gene TRBD1, 6 bases. Trimming left V 5 bases short and J 1 base short, with 14 bases between. Germline values: CDR1 MNHEY, CDR2 SVGAGI. This CDR3 region has 15 residues.

V is TRBV5-1 and J is TRBJ2-5; D possibly corresponds to TRBD1 (6 bases). The length of the CDR3 is 12 residues. Trimming stripped 3 bases from V and 5 bases from J, with 8 bases between. CDR1 is SGHRS and CDR2 is YFSETQ in the germline V gene. DNA of the CDR3: TGCGCCAGCAGCTCCCAGGGGGAGACCCAGTACTTC. It specifies CASSSQGETQYF.

This clone was counted only a few times. The chain has TRBV4-3 and TRBJ1-5, with TRBD1 matching over 7 bases. J was trimmed by 0 bases and V by 0 bases; bases with no gene match: 2. Germline V lookup: CDR1 LGHNA, CDR2 YSLEER. This CDR3 has 16 amino acids. The CDR3 nucleotides read TGCGCCAGCAGCCAAGACAGGGGGTTTAGCAATCAGCCCCAGCATTTT. Translated: CASSQDRGFSNQPQHF.

The chain couples TRBV19 to TRBJ1-3; 10 positions agree with TRBD1. The CDR3 runs 17 residues. V lost 3 bases, J lost 0 bases, and 5 bases stayed unmatched. The germline V gene has CDR1 LNHDA and CDR2 SQIVND (reference sequence). DNA of the CDR3: TGTGCCAGTAGTATGGGACAGGGGCTGTACTCTGGAAACACCATATATTTT. Translating gives CASSMGQGLYSGNTIYF.

The chain carries TRBV6-6 and TRBJ2-7; D might be TRBD1 (6 bases). Germline V gene lookup returns CDR1 MNHNY and CDR2 SVGAGI (reference sequence). The CDR3 loop spans 15 amino acids. The V end lost 2 bases, the J end lost 6 bases, and 17 bases lay between the germline ends. The CDR3 region has the DNA TGTGCCAGCAGTTACGAAAGGCAGGGGATAGGCGAGCAGTACTTC. Its protein product is CASSYERQGIGEQYF.

V gene TRBV18 combines with J gene TRBJ1-1; no clear D. The V end was cut by 3 bases, the J end by 6 bases, with 11 bases between. The CDR3 has 13 residues. The germline CDR1 and CDR2 sequences are KGHSH and LQKENI. The CDR3 loop reads CASSPAVLAEAFF. DNA of the CDR3: TGTGCCAGCTCACCGGCGGTACTCGCTGAAGCTTTCTTT.

The chain recombines TRBV19 with TRBJ2-2; 9 bases are shared with TRBD1. This CDR3 comprises 15 residues. The trim removed 5 bases at V and 4 bases at J, leaving 5 bases unmatched. Germline values: CDR1 LNHDA, CDR2 SQIVND (reference sequence). In DNA form, the CDR3 reads TGTGCCAGTAGTTCACAGGGGGCAGGCACCGGGGAGCTGTTTTTT. Translated: CASSSQGAGTGELFF.

This sequence joins TRBV27 and TRBJ2-2; D is perhaps TRBD2 (6 bases). CDR3 length: 13 amino acids. V dropped 6 bases and J dropped 7 bases, with 12 bases sitting between them. The germline CDR1 and CDR2 sequences are MNHEY and SMNVEV (reference sequence). CDR3 sequence: CASRAGTDGELFF. CDR3 DNA sequence: TGTGCCAGCAGGGCAGGGACTGACGGGGAGCTGTTTTTT.

This clone was detected only a few times. The V call is TRBV5-1, the J call TRBJ1-1; tentatively, D is TRBD1 (6 bases). Trimming took 0 bases from V and 0 from J, leaving 12 bases between them. The CDR3 consists of 16 residues. Per the germline V gene, CDR1 is SGHRS and CDR2 is YFSETQ. This CDR3 is CASSLGTVVMNTEAFF. In nucleotides, the CDR3 is TGCGCCAGCAGCTTGGGGACAGTAGTAATGAACACTGAAGCTTTCTTT.

This clone was seen only once. The V call is TRBV6-6, the J call TRBJ2-3, with 8 nucleotides matching TRBD1. Germline CDR1 is MNHNY and CDR2 is SVGAGI (reference sequence). Losses at the gene ends were 7 bases for V and 3 bases for J; bases not matched to a gene: 3. The CDR3 extends over 13 amino acids. The CDR3 coding sequence is TGTGCCAGCAATACAGGGGGGACAGATACGCAGTATTTT. It is translated as CASNTGGTDTQYF.

This clone was counted between two and nine times. The chain links TRBV7-3 to TRBJ2-3, with 10 nucleotides matching TRBD1. Germline V lookup: CDR1 SGHTA, CDR2 FQGTGA. Trimming at V came to 3 bases and at J to 4 bases, leaving 7 bases not matched to a gene. This CDR3 is built from 16 residues. CDR3 sequence: CASSLGLTGGADTQYF. For the CDR3, the DNA is TGTGCCAGCAGCTTGGGGTTGACAGGGGGCGCAGATACGCAGTATTTT.

V usage is TRBV5-1 and J usage is TRBJ1-5; unclear D gene. Germline V gene sequence: CDR1 SGHRS, CDR2 YFSETQ. V was trimmed by 0 bases and J by 4 bases, leaving 8 bases between them. The CDR3 is 14 residues long. CDR3 DNA: TGCGCCAGCAGCTTGGATTTCGGGAATCAGCCCCAGCATTTT. As protein: CASSLDFGNQPQHF.

Only a few counts were recorded for this clone. The chain recombines TRBV5-6 with TRBJ1-5, with TRBD1 matching over 10 bases. Germline V lookup: CDR1 SGHDT, CDR2 YYEEEE. The CDR3 sequence is 16 residues long. V shed 2 bases, J shed 2 bases, and the junction held 4 bases outside the gene matches. DNA of the CDR3: TGTGCCAGCAGCTTACGGGACAGGGGAGGCAATCAGCCCCAGCATTTT. As protein: CASSLRDRGGNQPQHF.